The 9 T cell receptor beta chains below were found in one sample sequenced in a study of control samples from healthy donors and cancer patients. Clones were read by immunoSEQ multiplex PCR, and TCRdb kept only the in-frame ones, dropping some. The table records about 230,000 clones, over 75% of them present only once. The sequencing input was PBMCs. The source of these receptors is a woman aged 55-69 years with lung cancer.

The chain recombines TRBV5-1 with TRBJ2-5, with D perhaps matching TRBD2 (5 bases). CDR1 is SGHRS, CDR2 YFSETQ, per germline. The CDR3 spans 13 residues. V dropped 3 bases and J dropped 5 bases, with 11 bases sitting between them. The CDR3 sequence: CASSSGLGETQYF. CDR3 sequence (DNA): TGCGCCAGCAGCTCCGGACTGGGGGAGACCCAGTACTTC.

As DNA, the CDR3 is TGTGCCAGCAGCCGCGTGGCTAGCGGGGGGGAGGCGCAGTATTTT. Translated, it gives CASSRVASGGEAQYF. The chain uses TRBV5-4 and TRBJ2-3, with 12 bases fitting TRBD2. The CDR3 is 15 residues long. Germline values: CDR1 SGHNT, CDR2 YYREEE (reference sequence). J lost 10 bases, V lost 4 bases, and 10 bases had no gene match.

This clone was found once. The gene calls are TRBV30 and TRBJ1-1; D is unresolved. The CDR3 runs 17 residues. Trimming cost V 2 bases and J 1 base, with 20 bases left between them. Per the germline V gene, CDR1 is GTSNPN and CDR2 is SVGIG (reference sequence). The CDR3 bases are TGTGCCTGGAGTAGGGCCTTCCTTCTGACGGAGAACACTGAAGCTTTCTTT. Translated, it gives CAWSRAFLLTENTEAFF.

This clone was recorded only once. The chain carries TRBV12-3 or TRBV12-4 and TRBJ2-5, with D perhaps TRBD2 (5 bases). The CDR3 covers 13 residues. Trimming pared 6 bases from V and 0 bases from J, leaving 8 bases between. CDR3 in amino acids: CASSQDYQETQYF. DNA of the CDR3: TGTGCCAGCAGCCAGGACTACCAAGAGACCCAGTACTTC.

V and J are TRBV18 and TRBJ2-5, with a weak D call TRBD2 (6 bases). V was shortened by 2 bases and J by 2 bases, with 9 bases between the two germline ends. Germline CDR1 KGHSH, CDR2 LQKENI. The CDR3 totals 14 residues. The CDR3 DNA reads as TGTGCCAGCTCACCAGGAGGGCTTCAAGAGACCCAGTACTTC. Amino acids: CASSPGGLQETQYF.

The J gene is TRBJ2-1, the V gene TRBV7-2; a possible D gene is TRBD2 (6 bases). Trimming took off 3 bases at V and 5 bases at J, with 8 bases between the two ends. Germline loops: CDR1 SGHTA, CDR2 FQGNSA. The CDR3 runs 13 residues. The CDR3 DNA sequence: TGTGCCAGCAGCTTGGGACTGAACAATGAGCAGTTCTTC. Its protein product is CASSLGLNNEQFF.

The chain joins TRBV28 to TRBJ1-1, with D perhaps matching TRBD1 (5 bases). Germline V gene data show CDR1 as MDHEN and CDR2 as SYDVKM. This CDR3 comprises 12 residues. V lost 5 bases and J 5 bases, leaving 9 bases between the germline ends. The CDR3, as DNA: TGTGCCAGCAGTAACAGGTGGACTGAAGCTTTCTTT. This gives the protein CASSNRWTEAFF.

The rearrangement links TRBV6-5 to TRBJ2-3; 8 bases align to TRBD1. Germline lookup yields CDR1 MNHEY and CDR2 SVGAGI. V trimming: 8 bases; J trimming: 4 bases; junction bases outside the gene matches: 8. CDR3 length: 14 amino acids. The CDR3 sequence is CASQTGVDPDTQYF. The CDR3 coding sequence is TGTGCCAGCCAGACAGGGGTGGATCCAGATACGCAGTATTTT.

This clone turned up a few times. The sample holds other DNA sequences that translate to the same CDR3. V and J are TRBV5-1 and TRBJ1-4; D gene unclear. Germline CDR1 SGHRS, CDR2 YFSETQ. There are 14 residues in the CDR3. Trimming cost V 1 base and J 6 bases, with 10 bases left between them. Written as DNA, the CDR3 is TGCGCCAGCAGCTTGAAAGGTCAGGATGAAAAACTGTTTTTT. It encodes CASSLKGQDEKLFF. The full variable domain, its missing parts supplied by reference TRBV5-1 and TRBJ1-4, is KAGVTQTPRYLIKTRGQQVTLSCSPISGHRSVSWYQQTPGQGLQFLFEYFSETQRNKGNFPGRFSGRQFSNSRSEMNVSTLELGDSALYLCASSLKGQDEKLFFGSGTQLSVL.